This is a list of T cell receptor beta chains from one sample in a study of cytomegalovirus exposure and HLA in healthy donors. Produced via immunoSEQ multiplex PCR; TCRdb's table is partial and in-frame only. The repertoire includes roughly 230,000 clones, around 90% of them detected once, and roughly 1.5% sits in the top ten. Sequenced input: PBMCs. Receptors originate from a girl aged 2 to 9 in good health and CMV-seronegative. CDR3s include the opening cysteine and the closing phenylalanine or tryptophan. D genes are given only for firm matches. Rows may omit the clone size; those that give it use once, few, many or a size class.

j_call: TRBJ2-1; clone_size: .; d_call: TRBD2; v_call: TRBV11-2; cdr3_length: 16; cdr3_aa: CASSLGSGLSSYEQFF; cdr3_nt: TGTGCCAGCAGCTTAGGTAGCGGGCTCTCCTCCTACGAGCAGTTCTTC
j_call: TRBJ2-7; clone_size: .; d_call: .; v_call: TRBV9; cdr3_length: 15; cdr3_aa: CASSRTSGWTGEQYF; cdr3_nt: TGTGCCAGCAGTCGAACTAGCGGGTGGACAGGGGAGCAGTACTTC
j_call: TRBJ1-2; clone_size: .; d_call: .; v_call: TRBV28; cdr3_length: 15; cdr3_aa: CASSLRPGANYGYTF; cdr3_nt: TGTGCCAGCAGTTTACGCCCAGGGGCCAACTATGGCTACACCTTC
j_call: TRBJ2-1; clone_size: .; d_call: .; v_call: TRBV6-1; cdr3_length: 12; cdr3_aa: CASSQRVGEQFF; cdr3_nt: TGTGCCAGCAGCCAAAGAGTGGGCGAGCAGTTCTTC
j_call: TRBJ1-5; clone_size: .; d_call: .; v_call: TRBV6-5; cdr3_length: 15; cdr3_aa: CASSPRVNGGQPQHF; cdr3_nt: TGTGCCAGCAGTCCACGGGTCAACGGAGGCCAGCCCCAGCATTTT
j_call: TRBJ2-3; clone_size: .; d_call: .; v_call: TRBV5-6; cdr3_length: 15; cdr3_aa: CASSFAGTDTDTQYF; cdr3_nt: TGTGCCAGCAGCTTTGCGGGGACGGACACAGATACGCAGTATTTT
j_call: TRBJ2-2; clone_size: .; d_call: TRBD2; v_call: TRBV7-2; cdr3_length: 18; cdr3_aa: CASRRTSGPGKNTGELFF; cdr3_nt: TGTGCCAGCAGGCGGACTAGCGGGCCCGGAAAGAACACCGGGGAGCTGTTTTTT
j_call: TRBJ2-7; clone_size: .; d_call: .; v_call: TRBV5-1; cdr3_length: 11; cdr3_aa: CASSFSNEQYF; cdr3_nt: TGCGCCAGCAGCTTTTCCAACGAGCAGTACTTC
j_call: TRBJ2-1; clone_size: .; d_call: TRBD1; v_call: TRBV10-2; cdr3_length: 15; cdr3_aa: CASRSGTGDYNEQFF; cdr3_nt: TGCGCCAGCAGATCCGGGACAGGGGATTACAATGAGCAGTTCTTC
j_call: TRBJ2-3; clone_size: .; d_call: TRBD2; v_call: TRBV18; cdr3_length: 17; cdr3_aa: CASSPPGTSGGTDTQYF; cdr3_nt: TGTGCCAGCTCACCACCAGGGACTAGCGGGGGCACAGATACGCAGTATTTT
j_call: TRBJ2-7; clone_size: .; d_call: TRBD2; v_call: TRBV7-9; cdr3_length: 15; cdr3_aa: CASSLATSGSNEQYF; cdr3_nt: TGTGCCAGCAGCTTAGCGACTAGCGGGAGCAACGAGCAGTACTTC
j_call: TRBJ2-3; clone_size: .; d_call: TRBD1; v_call: TRBV5-6; cdr3_length: 15; cdr3_aa: CASSLGTGLLGTQYF; cdr3_nt: TGTGCCAGCAGCTTGGGGACAGGGCTCTTGGGTACGCAGTATTTT
j_call: TRBJ1-1; clone_size: .; d_call: .; v_call: TRBV7-2; cdr3_length: 15; cdr3_aa: CASSLIIRQGMEAFF; cdr3_nt: TGTGCCAGCAGCTTAATTATAAGGCAGGGGATGGAAGCTTTCTTT
j_call: TRBJ2-3; clone_size: .; d_call: .; v_call: TRBV7-2; cdr3_length: 16; cdr3_aa: CASSSLGWRSTDTQYF; cdr3_nt: TGTGCCAGCAGCTCACTGGGTTGGCGGAGCACAGATACGCAGTATTTT
j_call: TRBJ1-1; clone_size: .; d_call: .; v_call: TRBV7-4; cdr3_length: 19; cdr3_aa: CASSLVPRQVLGRNTEAFF; cdr3_nt: TGTGCCAGCAGCTTAGTTCCTCGCCAGGTTCTAGGGAGGAACACTGAAGCTTTCTTT
j_call: TRBJ2-3; clone_size: .; d_call: TRBD2; v_call: TRBV18; cdr3_length: 15; cdr3_aa: CASSPLAGDPDTQYF; cdr3_nt: TGTGCCAGCTCCCCTCTAGCGGGAGACCCAGATACGCAGTATTTT
j_call: TRBJ2-3; clone_size: .; d_call: TRBD1; v_call: TRBV19; cdr3_length: 15; cdr3_aa: CASSRSGQGIDTQYF; cdr3_nt: TGTGCCAGTAGTAGGAGCGGACAGGGAATAGATACGCAGTATTTT
j_call: TRBJ1-5; clone_size: .; d_call: .; v_call: TRBV10-3; cdr3_length: 14; cdr3_aa: CAISDVGVRQPQHF; cdr3_nt: TGTGCCATCAGTGACGTAGGGGTAAGACAGCCCCAGCATTTT
j_call: TRBJ1-1; clone_size: .; d_call: .; v_call: TRBV2; cdr3_length: 14; cdr3_aa: CASTGQTGGAEAFF; cdr3_nt: TGTGCCAGCACCGGCCAGACGGGAGGGGCTGAAGCTTTCTTT
j_call: TRBJ2-7; clone_size: .; d_call: .; v_call: TRBV10-3; cdr3_length: 13; cdr3_aa: CAISEAVSYEQYF; cdr3_nt: TGTGCCATCAGTGAGGCAGTTTCCTACGAGCAGTACTTC
j_call: TRBJ1-6; clone_size: .; d_call: .; v_call: TRBV9; cdr3_length: 16; cdr3_aa: CASRSTQQGENSPLHF; cdr3_nt: TGTGCCAGCAGAAGCACTCAACAGGGAGAGAATTCACCCCTCCACTTT
j_call: TRBJ2-2; clone_size: .; d_call: .; v_call: TRBV5-1; cdr3_length: 12; cdr3_aa: CASSLEAGELFF; cdr3_nt: TGCGCCAGCAGCTTAGAGGCCGGGGAGCTGTTTTTT
j_call: TRBJ2-7; clone_size: .; d_call: TRBD1; v_call: TRBV28; cdr3_length: 15; cdr3_aa: CASRGGTGGGDEQYF; cdr3_nt: TGTGCCAGCAGGGGAGGGACAGGGGGCGGCGACGAGCAGTACTTC
j_call: TRBJ2-2; clone_size: .; d_call: .; v_call: TRBV5-1; cdr3_length: 15; cdr3_aa: CASRDGHLNTGELFF; cdr3_nt: TGCGCCAGCAGAGACGGACACCTGAACACCGGGGAGCTGTTTTTT
j_call: TRBJ1-2; clone_size: .; d_call: .; v_call: TRBV5-4; cdr3_length: 14; cdr3_aa: CASSLSSGNYGYTF; cdr3_nt: TGTGCCAGCAGCTTGTCCTCAGGGAACTATGGCTACACCTTC
j_call: TRBJ1-2; clone_size: .; d_call: .; v_call: TRBV6-5; cdr3_length: 14; cdr3_aa: CASSYSPTNYGYTF; cdr3_nt: TGTGCCAGCAGTTACTCTCCCACTAACTATGGCTACACCTTC
j_call: TRBJ1-2; clone_size: .; d_call: TRBD1; v_call: TRBV30; cdr3_length: 13; cdr3_aa: CACRTGGSYGYTF; cdr3_nt: TGTGCCTGCCGGACAGGGGGATCCTATGGCTACACCTTC
j_call: TRBJ2-1; clone_size: .; d_call: TRBD2; v_call: TRBV10-3; cdr3_length: 14; cdr3_aa: CAISGGLASNEQFF; cdr3_nt: TGTGCCATCAGCGGAGGACTAGCTAGCAATGAGCAGTTCTTC
j_call: TRBJ2-7; clone_size: .; d_call: .; v_call: TRBV2; cdr3_length: 13; cdr3_aa: CASSEGVRYEQYF; cdr3_nt: TGTGCCAGCAGTGAGGGAGTACGCTACGAGCAGTACTTC
j_call: TRBJ2-7; clone_size: .; d_call: TRBD2; v_call: TRBV12-5; cdr3_length: 17; cdr3_aa: CASGRVSGTSVSYEQYF; cdr3_nt: TGTGCTAGTGGTCGAGTCTCCGGGACTAGCGTATCCTACGAGCAGTACTTC
j_call: TRBJ1-1; clone_size: .; d_call: .; v_call: TRBV29-1; cdr3_length: 12; cdr3_aa: CSVKRGSPEAFF; cdr3_nt: TGCAGCGTTAAACGCGGATCTCCTGAAGCTTTCTTT
j_call: TRBJ1-6; clone_size: .; d_call: .; v_call: TRBV6-5; cdr3_length: 16; cdr3_aa: CASSYDLGQGNSPLHF; cdr3_nt: TGTGCCAGCAGTTACGACCTGGGGCAGGGTAATTCACCCCTCCACTTT
j_call: TRBJ2-2; clone_size: .; d_call: TRBD1; v_call: TRBV6-6; cdr3_length: 16; cdr3_aa: CASSASGQGLAGELFF; cdr3_nt: TGTGCCAGCAGTGCATCGGGACAGGGGTTGGCCGGGGAGCTGTTTTTT
j_call: TRBJ1-1; clone_size: .; d_call: .; v_call: TRBV29-1; cdr3_length: 12; cdr3_aa: CSVEGDYTEAFF; cdr3_nt: TGCAGCGTTGAAGGGGACTACACTGAAGCTTTCTTT
j_call: TRBJ2-3; clone_size: .; d_call: TRBD2; v_call: TRBV6-5; cdr3_length: 14; cdr3_aa: CASSYSGATDTQYF; cdr3_nt: TGTGCCAGCAGTTACAGCGGGGCGACAGATACGCAGTATTTT
j_call: TRBJ2-5; clone_size: few; d_call: TRBD1; v_call: TRBV18; cdr3_length: 15; cdr3_aa: CASSTRDRVRETQYF; cdr3_nt: TGTGCCAGCTCAACCCGGGACAGGGTTCGGGAGACCCAGTACTTC
j_call: TRBJ2-5; clone_size: .; d_call: TRBD2; v_call: TRBV27; cdr3_length: 16; cdr3_aa: CASSRGASGRQETQYF; cdr3_nt: TGTGCCAGCAGTCGTGGGGCTAGCGGGCGCCAAGAGACCCAGTACTTC
j_call: TRBJ2-1; clone_size: .; d_call: TRBD2; v_call: TRBV2; cdr3_length: 16; cdr3_aa: CASSDVAGGLENEQFF; cdr3_nt: TGTGCCAGCAGTGATGTGGCGGGAGGGCTGGAGAATGAGCAGTTCTTC
j_call: TRBJ1-1; clone_size: .; d_call: .; v_call: TRBV6-5; cdr3_length: 15; cdr3_aa: CASSLLRAPTAEAFF; cdr3_nt: TGTGCCAGCAGTTTGTTGAGGGCCCCTACTGCTGAAGCTTTCTTT
j_call: TRBJ2-6; clone_size: once; d_call: .; v_call: TRBV9; cdr3_length: 15; cdr3_aa: CASRGGLVGANVLTF; cdr3_nt: TGTGCCAGCAGAGGCGGTCTGGTTGGGGCCAACGTCCTGACTTTC
j_call: TRBJ1-3; clone_size: .; d_call: .; v_call: TRBV6-5; cdr3_length: 13; cdr3_aa: CASSYTGGNTIYF; cdr3_nt: TGTGCCAGCAGTTACACAGGTGGAAACACCATATATTTT
j_call: TRBJ2-7; clone_size: .; d_call: TRBD2; v_call: TRBV27; cdr3_length: 16; cdr3_aa: CASSYGLAGGVYEQYF; cdr3_nt: TGTGCCAGCAGTTACGGACTAGCGGGAGGGGTCTACGAGCAGTACTTC
j_call: TRBJ2-3; clone_size: .; d_call: .; v_call: TRBV18; cdr3_length: 14; cdr3_aa: CASSPSVLTDTQYF; cdr3_nt: TGTGCCAGCTCACCTTCGGTATTAACAGATACGCAGTATTTT
j_call: TRBJ2-7; clone_size: .; d_call: .; v_call: TRBV7-9; cdr3_length: 13; cdr3_aa: CASSITGYYEQYF; cdr3_nt: TGTGCCAGCAGCATCACAGGGTACTACGAGCAGTACTTC
j_call: TRBJ2-7; clone_size: .; d_call: TRBD2; v_call: TRBV2; cdr3_length: 12; cdr3_aa: CASELAGYEQYF; cdr3_nt: TGTGCCAGCGAATTAGCGGGATACGAGCAGTACTTC
j_call: TRBJ1-1; clone_size: .; d_call: .; v_call: TRBV5-1; cdr3_length: 14; cdr3_aa: CASSLGQVNTEAFF; cdr3_nt: TGCGCCAGCAGCTTGGGTCAGGTTAACACTGAAGCTTTCTTT
j_call: TRBJ2-7; clone_size: .; d_call: TRBD1; v_call: TRBV5-6; cdr3_length: 14; cdr3_aa: CASSPDRQVHEQYF; cdr3_nt: TGTGCCAGCAGCCCGGACAGGCAAGTACACGAGCAGTACTTC
j_call: TRBJ2-7; clone_size: once; d_call: .; v_call: TRBV6-5; cdr3_length: 14; cdr3_aa: CASSSGTHPYEQYF; cdr3_nt: TGTGCCAGCAGCTCCGGGACACATCCCTACGAGCAGTACTTC
j_call: TRBJ2-1; clone_size: .; d_call: .; v_call: TRBV30; cdr3_length: 12; cdr3_aa: CAWSTIGNEQFF; cdr3_nt: TGTGCCTGGAGTACGATCGGGAATGAGCAGTTCTTC
j_call: TRBJ1-6; clone_size: .; d_call: .; v_call: TRBV6-5; cdr3_length: 12; cdr3_aa: CASSAPAGPLHF; cdr3_nt: TGTGCCAGCAGTGCTCCCGCGGGTCCCCTCCACTTT
j_call: TRBJ2-2; clone_size: .; d_call: .; v_call: TRBV9; cdr3_length: 12; cdr3_aa: CASSVGGGELFF; cdr3_nt: TGTGCCAGCAGCGTAGGAGGCGGGGAGCTGTTTTTT
j_call: TRBJ1-3; clone_size: .; d_call: TRBD1; v_call: TRBV5-5; cdr3_length: 17; cdr3_aa: CASSETGTASSGNTIYF; cdr3_nt: TGTGCCAGCAGTGAAACCGGGACAGCGAGCTCTGGAAACACCATATATTTT